The next 7 T cell receptor beta chains were all read from a single sample in a study of Graves' ophthalmopathy and Graves' hyperthyroidism. RNA transcripts were the source from which TCR beta CDR3 regions were amplified. An initial RT-PCR round employing HTBI primers preceded a second-round multiplex PCR. MiXCR was run by TCRdb on the multiplex PCR reads, yielding one entry per CDR3 protein. The data show 1 million to 1.3 million distinct CDR3 sequences, with about two fifths seen just once and roughly 11% held by the top ten. What was sequenced was peripheral blood or thyroid tissue (not recorded which). The receptors come from an adult man with Graves' hyperthyroidism.

This clonotype was found many times. The CDR3 spells CASSQVRGYRSYEQYF. DNA for the CDR3: TGTGCCAGCAGCCAAGTCCGGGGGTACCGCTCCTACGAGCAGTACTTC. V usage is TRBV14 and J usage is TRBJ2-7; a possible D gene is TRBD2 (6 bases). In germline, CDR1 is SGHDN, CDR2 FVKESK. Trimming removed 1 base at V and 0 bases at J, with 13 bases between. The CDR3 totals 16 residues.

Regarding this clonotype: One junction end disagrees with the germline gene, perhaps due to a read error. The V call is TRBV11-2, the J call TRBJ1-5, with a tentative D call TRBD1 (5 bases). The CDR3 covers 14 residues. CDR1 is SGHAT and CDR2 is FQNNGV in the germline V gene. The CDR3 DNA is TGTGCCAGCAGCTCTCAGGGTAGCAAGCAGCCCCAGCATTTT. Its translation is CASSSQGSKQPQHF.

V and J are TRBV6-5 and TRBJ2-7; either TRBD1 or TRBD2 may supply D (6 bases each). Trimming took 7 bases from V and 5 from J, leaving 15 bases between them. The CDR3 spans 13 residues. Germline CDR1 MNHEY, CDR2 SVGAGI. The CDR3 DNA reads TGTGCCAGCACATCCCTGGGGGGCCACGAGCAGTACTTC. Amino acid sequence: CASTSLGGHEQYF.

The V gene is TRBV15, the J gene TRBJ1-6, with D uncertain. V was trimmed by 3 bases and J by 7 bases, leaving 19 bases between them. The CDR3 is made up of 17 amino acids. Looked up from germline, CDR1 is LNHNV and CDR2 is YYDKDF (reference sequence). The CDR3 loop reads CATSSPDGSPTNSPLHF. CDR3 nucleotide sequence: TGTGCCACCAGCAGCCCCGACGGATCACCGACGAATTCACCCCTCCACTTT.

This clonotype was detected ten times or more. This rearrangement joins TRBV19 to TRBJ2-7; 8 positions agree with TRBD2. The ends lost 9 bases at V and 0 bases at J; junction bases unmatched: 7. This CDR3 contains 14 residues. Germline V lookup: CDR1 LNHDA, CDR2 SQIVND (reference sequence). The CDR3 here is CASSRSGSSYEQYF. CDR3 DNA sequence: TGTGCCAGCAGTCGGAGCGGGAGCTCCTACGAGCAGTACTTC.

This clonotype turned up a few times. The junction departs from the called germline gene at one end, perhaps through a read error. This chain links TRBV3-1 with TRBJ2-5; no clear D. Germline values: CDR1 LGHDT, CDR2 YNNKEL (reference sequence). The CDR3 length is 14 residues. CDR3 residues: CANSQDIGKETQYF. The CDR3, as DNA: TGTGCCAACAGCCAAGATATAGGGAAGGAGACCCAGTACTTC.

The chain employs TRBV7-9 and TRBJ1-1; D unclear. The CDR3 runs 15 residues. Germline CDR1 and CDR2: SEHNR and FQNEAQ (reference sequence). V gave up 5 bases and J gave up 4 bases, with 17 bases separating them. CDR3 bases: TGTGCCAGCAGCGTTGCATCCGACCCGTTCACTGAAGCTTTCTTT. It specifies CASSVASDPFTEAFF.